The 25 T cell receptor beta chains reported below all come from one sample, sequenced in a study of OX40 agonist ivuxolimab in advanced cancers. Libraries were built with the immunoSEQ multiplex PCR assay. TCRdb holds this immuneACCESS table with in-frame rearrangements only. Some clones are missing; in checked studies, unresolved V genes explain under half, and the rest has no known cause. The table for this sample lists around 140,000 clones; about 93% of them were counted only once. Jointly, the top ten make up approximately 1% of the sample. Material: CD4+ or CD8+ T cells sorted from blood, obtained in a trial of the OX40 agonist ivuxolimab. These TCRs come from an adult with an advanced solid tumor such as melanoma, head and neck, liver or kidney cancer.

This sequence joins TRBV10-3 and TRBJ2-7, with 10 positions matching TRBD1. After removal of 3 bases from V and 3 bases from J, the junction contained 5 bases not matched to a gene. Germline assignment: CDR1 ENHRY and CDR2 SYGVKD. The CDR3 is 15 amino acids. The CDR3 nucleotides are TGTGCCATCAGTGACTCCGGGACAGGGGACTACGAGCAGTACTTC. Its protein is CAISDSGTGDYEQYF.

The chain carries TRBV2 and TRBJ1-3; D gene unclear. This CDR3 has 14 amino acids. The V end lost 7 bases, the J end lost 0 bases, and 10 bases lay between the germline ends. Germline V gene lookup returns CDR1 SNHLY and CDR2 FYNNEI. In DNA, the CDR3 is TGTGCCAGCAACGAGGGATCCTCTGGAAACACCATATATTTT. This translates into CASNEGSSGNTIYF.

V usage is TRBV9 and J usage is TRBJ1-6; 7 bases align to TRBD1. The germline CDR1 and CDR2 sequences are SGDLS and YYNGEE. The CDR3 runs to 16 residues. V was pared by 4 bases and J by 6 bases, with 10 bases of the junction left unmatched. The CDR3 DNA reads TGTGCCAGCAGCCCCCGTCAAGACAGGGTTAATTCACCCCTCCACTTT. This translates into CASSPRQDRVNSPLHF. The full variable domain, rest sourced from reference TRBV9 and TRBJ1-6, is DSGVTQTPKHLITATGQRVTLRCSPRSGDLSVYWYQQSLDQGLQFLIQYYNGEERAKGNILERFSAQQFPDLHSELNLSSLELGDSALYFCASSPRQDRVNSPLHFGNGTRLTVT.

J is TRBJ2-7 and V is TRBV28; TRBD1 matches 9 bases. V gave up 6 bases and J gave up 12 bases; unmatched junction bases: 15. The CDR3 runs 14 residues. The germline V gene has CDR1 MDHEN and CDR2 SYDVKM. CDR3 in DNA: TGTGCCAGCAGCCTCGGACAGGGGACGGGCGAATGGTACTTC. Translated, it gives CASSLGQGTGEWYF.

The chain carries TRBV7-2 and TRBJ2-5; D is unresolved. CDR1 and CDR2 (germline): SGHTA, FQGNSA. The CDR3 spans 15 residues. V dropped 7 bases and J dropped 0 bases, with 15 bases sitting between them. The CDR3 bases are TGTGCCAGCACCTCCACGCTTTTGTACCAAGAGACCCAGTACTTC. Residues: CASTSTLLYQETQYF.

The J gene is TRBJ2-7, the V gene TRBV6-5; D gene ambiguous. Germline CDR1 MNHEY, CDR2 SVGAGI. The V gene lost 10 bases and the J gene lost 0 bases, with 10 bases spanning the gap. The CDR3 spans 12 residues. The CDR3 region is CATRMSSYEQYF. CDR3 nucleotides: TGTGCCACCAGAATGAGCTCCTACGAGCAGTACTTC.

The V and J genes are TRBV11-2 and TRBJ2-7; D not certain. Trimming pared 2 bases from V and 4 bases from J, leaving 15 bases between. The CDR3 sequence is 15 residues long. Germline CDR1 reads SGHAT; CDR2 reads FQNNGV. CDR3 protein: CASSLLHRSPYEQYF. As DNA, the CDR3 is TGTGCCAGCAGCTTATTGCACCGTTCTCCATACGAGCAGTACTTC.

The V gene is TRBV9, the J gene TRBJ2-7, with D tentatively TRBD1 (5 bases). Germline lookup yields CDR1 SGDLS and CDR2 YYNGEE. V gave up 3 bases and J gave up 6 bases, with 16 bases separating them. This CDR3 is built from 14 residues. The CDR3 bases are TGTGCCAGCAGCGCCCGACAGTCAGAAGGCGAGCAGTACTTC. Translation gives CASSARQSEGEQYF.

The chain couples TRBV27 to TRBJ2-7; 10 bases fit TRBD1. CDR3 size: 14 residues. Germline values: CDR1 MNHEY, CDR2 SMNVEV (reference sequence). Trimming took 5 bases from V and 4 from J; bases not matched to a gene: 5. For the CDR3, the DNA is TGTGCCAGCAGTCCAAGGACAGGGGGGTACGAGCAGTACTTC. Protein product: CASSPRTGGYEQYF.

V and J are TRBV7-8 and TRBJ1-3; weak D call: TRBD1 (6 bases). CDR1 SGHVS and CDR2 FQNEAQ come from the germline V gene. This CDR3 spans 20 amino acids. Between the trimmed V and J ends, which lost 2 bases and 8 bases, there was a span of 31 bases. The CDR3 DNA reads TGTGCCAGCAGCTTACTGGGTCCTTTGGGTTGGACGCAGGGGAGGGACACCATATATTTT. Translated: CASSLLGPLGWTQGRDTIYF. The complete variable domain, with remaining parts taken from reference TRBV7-8 and TRBJ1-3, reads GAGVSQSPRYKVAKRGQDVALRCDPISGHVSLFWYQQALGQGPEFLTYFQNEAQLDKSGLPSDRFFAERPEGSVSTLKIQRTQQEDSAVYLCASSLLGPLGWTQGRDTIYFGEGSWLTVV.

CDR3 sequence: CASSLIPQGSKLGAGANVLTF. The CDR3 nucleotides read TGTGCCAGCAGCTTAATCCCCCAGGGCTCTAAGTTGGGCGCTGGGGCCAACGTCCTGACTTTC. This chain connects TRBV7-3 to TRBJ2-6; possible D gene TRBD1, 5 bases. The ends were cut back, 1 base at V and 2 bases at J, with 24 bases in the middle. The CDR3 consists of 21 residues. CDR1 is SGHTA and CDR2 is FQGTGA in the germline V gene.

This chain joins TRBV6-1 and TRBJ1-1; 7 bases align to TRBD1. Germline V CDR1 and CDR2: MNHNS, SASEGT. The CDR3 is made up of 17 amino acids. V lost 2 bases, J lost 0 bases, and 9 bases stayed unmatched. In DNA form, the CDR3 reads TGTGCCAGCAGTGAATATCCCGACAGGGCCATGAACACTGAAGCTTTCTTT. Protein product: CASSEYPDRAMNTEAFF.

Of note for this clone: The germline gene is not matched at one end of the junction; a read error may be the cause. The genes are TRBV5-4 and TRBJ1-1, with D unresolved. This CDR3 region has 14 residues. Germline lookup yields CDR1 SGHNT and CDR2 YYREEE (reference sequence). The CDR3 sequence: CASSQDRRRTEAFF. CDR3 in DNA: TGCGCCAGCAGCCAAGATAGGAGGAGGACTGAAGCTTTCTTT.

This rearrangement joins TRBV6-4 to TRBJ1-2; D is perhaps TRBD1 (5 bases). Germline-derived CDR1 and CDR2 are MRHNA and SNTAGT. CDR3 length equals 13 residues. Trimming took off 1 base at V and 7 bases at J, with 10 bases between the two ends. The CDR3 loop reads CASSDWLRGGYTF. The CDR3 DNA reads TGTGCCAGCAGTGACTGGCTGAGGGGTGGCTACACCTTC.

The chain carries TRBV7-2 and TRBJ1-5; tentative D call: TRBD1 (5 bases). The CDR3 loop spans 16 amino acids. The germline CDR1 and CDR2 sequences are SGHTA and FQGNSA. The ends were cut back, 5 bases at V and 0 bases at J, with 14 bases in the middle. CDR3 residues: CASSPGHSYSNQPQHF. The DNA for the CDR3 is TGTGCCAGCAGCCCTGGACACTCATATAGCAATCAGCCCCAGCATTTT.

J is TRBJ2-2 and V is TRBV7-2, with 10 bases lining up with TRBD1. Trimming cost V 2 bases and J 4 bases; bases outside gene matches: 4. The CDR3 extends over 16 amino acids. Looked up from germline, CDR1 is SGHTA and CDR2 is FQGNSA. The DNA of the CDR3 is TGTGCCAGCAGCTTAACTCGGACAGGGGGCACCGGGGAGCTGTTTTTT. Translated, it gives CASSLTRTGGTGELFF.

This clone is a singleton in its sample. The rearrangement links TRBV5-6 to TRBJ2-1, with D perhaps matching TRBD1 or TRBD2 (7 bases each). Germline CDR1 reads SGHDT; CDR2 reads YYEEEE. V lost 0 bases and J lost 13, with 17 bases in between. This CDR3 has 14 residues. The CDR3 region has the DNA TGTGCCAGCAGCTTGGCAGGGGGGGCCAGTCCTCAGTTCTTC. This gives the protein CASSLAGGASPQFF.

This clone was detected a few times. In DNA form, the CDR3 reads TGTGCCAGCAGTCCTTCGGGGCCAGATACGCAGTATTTT. Protein: CASSPSGPDTQYF. V usage is TRBV11-2 and J usage is TRBJ2-3; D tentatively fits TRBD1 or TRBD2 (5 bases each). With 6 bases removed from V and 4 bases from J, the gap between germline ends came to 11 bases. CDR1 and CDR2 from the germline V gene are SGHAT and FQNNGV. The CDR3 runs 13 residues.

This chain links TRBV9 with TRBJ1-2; 7 nucleotides agree with TRBD1. The trim removed 0 bases at V and 2 bases at J, leaving 7 bases unmatched. The CDR3 runs to 16 residues. Germline CDR1 SGDLS, CDR2 YYNGEE. CDR3 nucleotide sequence: TGTGCCAGCAGCGTAGCCCCAGGGGGGGGGAACTATGGCTACACCTTC. Protein: CASSVAPGGGNYGYTF.

V gene TRBV11-2 combines with J gene TRBJ2-1; 10 bases match TRBD2. V dropped 6 bases and J dropped 4; count of bases not matched to a gene: 0. CDR1 and CDR2 (germline): SGHAT, FQNNGV. This CDR3 is built from 13 residues. In DNA, the CDR3 is TGTGCCAGCAGGACTAGCGGGTACAATGAGCAGTTCTTC. The encoded protein is CASRTSGYNEQFF. The whole variable domain, remainder taken from reference TRBV11-2 and TRBJ2-1, is EAGVAQSPRYKIIEKRQSVAFWCNPISGHATLYWYQQILGQGPKLLIQFQNNGVVDDSQLPKDRFSAERLKGVDSTLKIQPAKLEDSAVYLCASRTSGYNEQFFGPGTRLTVL.

The gene calls are TRBV6-4 and TRBJ1-6; unclear D gene. V lost 2 bases and J lost 6, with 5 bases in between. This CDR3 has 13 amino acids. The germline V gene encodes CDR1 MRHNA and CDR2 SNTAGT. DNA of the CDR3: TGTGCCAGCAGTGACCTTCCTAATTCACCCCTCCACTTT. Translating it yields CASSDLPNSPLHF.

This chain joins TRBV9 and TRBJ2-7; maybe TRBD2 (6 bases). This CDR3 has 12 amino acids. Trimming cost V 0 bases and J 7 bases, with 8 bases left between them. Germline loops: CDR1 SGDLS, CDR2 YYNGEE. CDR3 sequence (DNA): TGTGCCAGCAGCGTAGACGGGGGAGAGCAGTACTTC. Residues: CASSVDGGEQYF. The full variable domain, in which reference TRBV9 and TRBJ2-7 provide the parts outside the CDR3, is DSGVTQTPKHLITATGQRVTLRCSPRSGDLSVYWYQQSLDQGLQFLIQYYNGEERAKGNILERFSAQQFPDLHSELNLSSLELGDSALYFCASSVDGGEQYFGPGTRLTVT.

A note on this clone: Other nucleotide sequences in the sample specify the same CDR3. The DNA of the CDR3 is TGTGCCAGCAGTTCCCGAGTTAGAGAGACCCAGTACTTC. Translation: CASSSRVRETQYF. This chain joins TRBV27 and TRBJ2-5; D remains ambiguous. The CDR3 loop spans 13 amino acids. The germline V gene encodes CDR1 MNHEY and CDR2 SMNVEV (reference sequence). Trimming left V 4 bases short and J 4 bases short, with 10 bases between.

The rearrangement joins TRBV5-1 to TRBJ1-5; D might be TRBD1 (6 bases). The CDR3 has 14 amino acids. Germline V lookup: CDR1 SGHRS, CDR2 YFSETQ. Trimming removed 4 bases at V and 4 bases at J, with 12 bases between. CDR3 region: CASSPQGLNQPQHF. The DNA of the CDR3 is TGCGCCAGCAGCCCGCAGGGGCTGAATCAGCCCCAGCATTTT.

V usage is TRBV5-4 and J usage is TRBJ1-1; D unresolved. Trimming removed 1 base at V and 1 base at J, with 8 bases between. The CDR3 contains 14 residues. Germline V gene sequence: CDR1 SGHNT, CDR2 YYREEE (reference sequence). CDR3: CASSLTAANTEAFF. The CDR3, as DNA: TGTGCCAGCAGCTTGACAGCCGCGAACACTGAAGCTTTCTTT.